These 4 T cell receptor beta chains came from one sample sequenced in a study of identical twins. TCRdb re-derived calls from the 5' RACE reads in MiXCR, one entry per CDR3 protein. Counted here are approximately 680,000 distinct CDR3 sequences, about 7.6% occurring once; the ten biggest clones make up roughly 1.6%. These data are also associated with another study on yellow fever vaccine responses in identical twins.

Sequences were obtained from PBMCs. These receptors came from a woman between 18 and 29 years old in good health.

The table lists this clonotype with many counts. In DNA, the CDR3 is TGTGCCAGCAGCCAGAGCTCCTACGAGCAGTACTTC. This gives the protein CASSQSSYEQYF. V and J are TRBV12-3 or TRBV12-4 and TRBJ2-7; D is unclear. Trimming took off 6 bases at V and 0 bases at J, with 6 bases between the two ends. The CDR3 covers 12 residues.

This clonotype appeared many times. The chain uses TRBV4-1 and TRBJ2-1, with D hard to call. The CDR3 runs to 16 residues. In germline, CDR1 is MGHRA, CDR2 YSYEKL. Trimming took 3 bases from V and 4 from J, leaving 16 bases between them. This CDR3 is CASSQDPAGVYNEQFF. DNA for the CDR3: TGCGCCAGCAGCCAGGATCCGGCTGGGGTATACAATGAGCAGTTCTTC.

This clonotype was found a few times. The CDR3, as DNA: TGTGCCAGCACCTCAGGGGGGAGTGGCTACAATGAGCAGTTCTTC. Its protein product is CASTSGGSGYNEQFF. This chain links TRBV25-1 with TRBJ2-1; D is possibly TRBD1 (7 bases). This CDR3 has 15 amino acids. The germline V gene encodes CDR1 MGHDK and CDR2 SYGVNS. Trimming removed 7 bases from V and 3 bases from J, with 16 bases in between.

V is TRBV7-6 and J is TRBJ2-3, with D maybe TRBD2 (6 bases). In germline, CDR1 is SGHVS, CDR2 FNYEAQ. CDR3 length equals 16 residues. Trimming stripped 2 bases from V and 4 bases from J, with 16 bases between. The DNA for the CDR3 is TGTGCCAGCAGCTTACCGCTAGACGGGGGTGCAGATACGCAGTATTTT. Its translation is CASSLPLDGGADTQYF. Full variable domain (remainder filled in from reference TRBV7-6 and TRBJ2-3): GAGVSQSPRYKVTKRGQDVALRCDPISGHVSLYWYRQALGQGPEFLTYFNYEAQQDKSGLPNDRFSAERPEGSISTLTIQRTEQRDSAMYRCASSLPLDGGADTQYFGPGTRLTVL.